This TCR beta chain was recovered during a study of early T cells in non-severe SARS-CoV-2 infection. At the level of the study: Chains were not paired, and sequencing was done on bulk RNA from unsorted whole blood.

This clonotype was detected only a few times. What it binds is not known. General study findings and limits: Comparison of clonotypes with VDJdb favored anti-spike CD8 responses while missing private and CD4 specificities.

Unique molecular identifier tags were affixed to discrete cDNA molecules. TCRdb passed the 5' RACE reads through MiXCR, listing each CDR3 protein once. The profile shows 45,000 to 70,000 distinct CDR3 sequences, 6.2% of them singletons. Input material: whole blood. This TCR derives from an adult who was a healthcare worker with PCR-confirmed SARS-CoV-2 infection or an uninfected control (not recorded which).

The CDR3 DNA is TGTGCCAGCAGCCAAGATACGGGACCGTCGAATGAAAAACTGTTTTTT. It yields the protein CASSQDTGPSNEKLFF. The chain couples TRBV3-1 to TRBJ1-4, with a possible D match to TRBD1 (5 bases). Trimming pared 0 bases from V and 5 bases from J, leaving 13 bases between. CDR1 and CDR2 (germline): LGHDT, YNNKEL (reference sequence). The CDR3 runs 16 residues. The full variable domain, completed using reference TRBV3-1 and TRBJ1-4, is DTAVSQTPKYLVTQMGNDKSIKCEQNLGHDTMYWYKQDSKKFLKIMFSYNNKELIINETVPNRFSPKSPDKAHLNLHINSLELGDSAVYFCASSQDTGPSNEKLFFGSGTQLSVL.